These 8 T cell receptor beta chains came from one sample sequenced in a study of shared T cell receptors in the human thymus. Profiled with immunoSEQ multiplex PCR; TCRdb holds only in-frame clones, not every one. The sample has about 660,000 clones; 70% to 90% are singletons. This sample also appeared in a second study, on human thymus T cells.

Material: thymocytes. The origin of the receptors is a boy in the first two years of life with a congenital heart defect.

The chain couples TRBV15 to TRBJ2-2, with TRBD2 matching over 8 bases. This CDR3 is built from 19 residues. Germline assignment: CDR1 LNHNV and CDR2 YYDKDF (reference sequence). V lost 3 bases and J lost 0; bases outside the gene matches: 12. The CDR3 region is CATSSREGRVSTNTGELFF. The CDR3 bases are TGTGCCACCAGCAGCCGGGAGGGCCGGGTATCTACGAACACCGGGGAGCTGTTTTTT.

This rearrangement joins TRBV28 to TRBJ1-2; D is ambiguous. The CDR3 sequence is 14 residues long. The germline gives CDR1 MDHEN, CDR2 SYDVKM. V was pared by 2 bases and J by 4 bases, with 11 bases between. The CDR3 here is CASSLNGEGYGYTF. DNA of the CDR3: TGTGCCAGCAGTTTAAACGGGGAAGGCTATGGCTACACCTTC.

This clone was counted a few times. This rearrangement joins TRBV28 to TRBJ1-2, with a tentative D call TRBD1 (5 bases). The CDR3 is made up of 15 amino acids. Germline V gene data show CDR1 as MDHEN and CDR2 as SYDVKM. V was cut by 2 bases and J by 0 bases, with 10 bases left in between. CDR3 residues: CASSLGVTANYGYTF. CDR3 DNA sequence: TGTGCCAGCAGTTTAGGGGTGACAGCTAACTATGGCTACACCTTC.

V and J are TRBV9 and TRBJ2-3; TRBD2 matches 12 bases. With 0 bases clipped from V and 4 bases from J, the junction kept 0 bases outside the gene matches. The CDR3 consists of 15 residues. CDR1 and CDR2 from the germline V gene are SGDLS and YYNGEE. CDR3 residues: CASSVGTSGADTQYF. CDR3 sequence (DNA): TGTGCCAGCAGCGTAGGGACTAGCGGGGCAGATACGCAGTATTTT.

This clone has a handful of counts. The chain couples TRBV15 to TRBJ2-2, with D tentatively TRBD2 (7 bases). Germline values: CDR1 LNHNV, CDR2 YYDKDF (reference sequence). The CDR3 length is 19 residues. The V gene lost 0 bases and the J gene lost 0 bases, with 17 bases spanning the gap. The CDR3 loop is CATSRDGLGGGPNTGELFF. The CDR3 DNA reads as TGTGCCACCAGCAGAGACGGCCTGGGAGGGGGTCCGAACACCGGGGAGCTGTTTTTT.

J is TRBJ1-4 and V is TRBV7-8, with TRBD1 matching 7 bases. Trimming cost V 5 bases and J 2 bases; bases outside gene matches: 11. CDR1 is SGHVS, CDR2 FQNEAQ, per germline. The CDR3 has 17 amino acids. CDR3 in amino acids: CASSRRDRWGTNEKLFF. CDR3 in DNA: TGTGCCAGCAGCCGACGGGACAGATGGGGCACTAATGAAAAACTGTTTTTT. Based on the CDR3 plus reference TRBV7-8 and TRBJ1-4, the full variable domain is GAGVSQSPRYKVAKRGQDVALRCDPISGHVSLFWYQQALGQGPEFLTYFQNEAQLDKSGLPSDRFFAERPEGSVSTLKIQRTQQEDSAVYLCASSRRDRWGTNEKLFFGSGTQLSVL.

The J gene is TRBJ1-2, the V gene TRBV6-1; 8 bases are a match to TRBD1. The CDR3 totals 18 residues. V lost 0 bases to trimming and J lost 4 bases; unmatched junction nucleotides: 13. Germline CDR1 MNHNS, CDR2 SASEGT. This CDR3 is CASSEADERTGLGYGYTF. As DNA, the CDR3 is TGTGCCAGCAGTGAAGCCGACGAACGGACAGGGCTCGGCTATGGCTACACCTTC.

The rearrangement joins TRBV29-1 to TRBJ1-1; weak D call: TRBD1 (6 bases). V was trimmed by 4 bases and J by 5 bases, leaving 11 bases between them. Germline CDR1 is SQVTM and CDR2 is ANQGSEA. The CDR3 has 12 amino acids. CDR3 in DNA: TGCAGCGTTGCGGGGACACCAACTGAAGCTTTCTTT. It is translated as CSVAGTPTEAFF.